The 30 T cell receptor beta chains below all came from one sample that was sequenced in a study of spatial heterogeneity in lung cancer. TCRdb fed the 5' RACE reads into MiXCR, producing one record per CDR3 protein. This table has tens of thousands of distinct CDR3 sequences, under 7.5% appearing once. Documented time point: sample taken at primary tumor resection. Unsorted whole RNA samples from tumor, nontumor lung or frozen PBMC were sequenced. Material: PBMCs, obtained at surgery. Every receptor here comes from a female donor with early-stage non-small cell lung cancer.

This clonotype has at least ten counts. This chain joins TRBV27 and TRBJ2-6; the D is unclear. CDR3 length: 14 amino acids. Looked up from germline, CDR1 is MNHEY and CDR2 is SMNVEV (reference sequence). Trimming cost V 4 bases and J 5 bases, with 9 bases left between them. The CDR3: CASSSPRRANVLTF. The CDR3 coding sequence is TGTGCCAGCAGTTCCCCTCGTAGGGCCAACGTCCTGACTTTC.

Only a few counts were recorded for this clonotype. This chain joins TRBV20-1 and TRBJ2-7; D might be TRBD2 (6 bases). Germline CDR1 DFQATT, CDR2 SNEGSKA (reference sequence). The length of the CDR3 is 14 residues. Trimming pared 3 bases from V and 6 bases from J, leaving 18 bases between. The CDR3 here is CSARVRGPLGEQYF. CDR3 bases: TGCAGTGCTAGGGTGCGGGGCCCCCTTGGCGAGCAGTACTTC.

This clonotype occurred many times. The genes are TRBV29-1 and TRBJ1-2; D might be TRBD1 (5 bases). From germline, CDR1 is SQVTM and CDR2 ANQGSEA. Between the trimmed V and J ends, which lost 6 bases and 3 bases, there was a span of 14 bases. CDR3 length equals 13 residues. The CDR3, as DNA: TGCAGCGTGGGGGGATTGTCGTACTATGGCTACACCTTC. Translating it yields CSVGGLSYYGYTF.

The chain uses TRBV5-1 and TRBJ1-1; D unresolved. The CDR3 consists of 14 residues. Trimming stripped 0 bases from V and 2 bases from J, with 8 bases between. Germline CDR1 and CDR2: SGHRS and YFSETQ. The CDR3 nucleotides read TGCGCCAGCAGCTTGGATGGGGTAAACACTGAAGCTTTCTTT. Amino acids: CASSLDGVNTEAFF.

In its sample, this clonotype was seen many times. The rearrangement uses TRBV28 and TRBJ1-1; D not resolved. V was clipped by 5 bases and J by 8 bases, with 9 bases between them. Germline CDR1 reads MDHEN; CDR2 reads SYDVKM. CDR3 length: 11 amino acids. In DNA, the CDR3 is TGTGCCAGCAGTGGGGTGTACGAAGCTTTCTTT. Translated: CASSGVYEAFF.

This clonotype has a count of ten or more. The rearrangement uses TRBV7-2 and TRBJ2-5; a possible D gene is TRBD1 (5 bases). Germline CDR1 SGHTA, CDR2 FQGNSA. This CDR3 has 13 residues. V dropped 5 bases and J dropped 2 bases, with 9 bases sitting between them. CDR3 sequence: CASSPRTQETQYF. The CDR3 DNA reads TGTGCCAGCAGCCCAAGGACACAAGAGACCCAGTACTTC.

This clonotype was detected many times. The chain couples TRBV7-3 to TRBJ2-2; 9 bases align to TRBD2. V dropped 5 bases and J dropped 5; count of bases not matched to a gene: 6. From germline, CDR1 is SGHTA and CDR2 FQGTGA. This CDR3 is 15 amino acids long. The CDR3 DNA reads as TGTGCCAGCAGCCCGGGGACTAGCAGAACCGGGGAGCTGTTTTTT. This sequence encodes CASSPGTSRTGELFF.

This clonotype was counted between two and nine times. This chain connects TRBV27 to TRBJ2-7; a possible D gene is TRBD2 (7 bases). The CDR3 runs to 14 residues. Trimming shortened V by 2 bases and J by 4 bases, and 12 bases separated the two germline ends. CDR1 is MNHEY and CDR2 is SMNVEV in the germline V gene (reference sequence). The CDR3 loop is CASSLRGAMYEQYF. The CDR3 region has the DNA TGTGCCAGCAGTTTACGGGGGGCCATGTACGAGCAGTACTTC.

This clonotype was seen a handful of times. J is TRBJ1-5 and V is TRBV5-1, with 11 positions matching TRBD1. V lost 4 bases to trimming and J lost 6 bases; unmatched junction nucleotides: 6. Germline V gives CDR1 SGHRS, CDR2 YFSETQ. The CDR3 is 15 amino acids. CDR3 nucleotides: TGCGCCAGCAGCGCGGGACAGGGGGGAAGTCAGCCCCAGCATTTT. Protein: CASSAGQGGSQPQHF.

This clonotype was seen many times. The chain links TRBV30 to TRBJ1-2; D gene uncertain. Between the trimmed V and J ends, which lost 3 bases and 2 bases, there was a span of 7 bases. This CDR3 contains 12 residues. Germline V CDR1 and CDR2: GTSNPN, SVGIG (reference sequence). The CDR3 DNA reads TGTGCCTGGAGAAGGCCAAACTATGGCTACACCTTC. This codes for CAWRRPNYGYTF.

This clonotype was counted ten times or more. The V and J genes are TRBV20-1 and TRBJ2-3; 14 bases match TRBD2. V lost 5 bases, J lost 2 bases, and 6 bases stayed unmatched. The CDR3 loop spans 16 amino acids. Looked up from germline, CDR1 is DFQATT and CDR2 is SNEGSKA (reference sequence). CDR3: CSAGRTSGGITDTQYF. As DNA, the CDR3 is TGCAGTGCTGGGAGGACTAGCGGGGGGATCACAGATACGCAGTATTTT.

This clonotype has a count of ten or more. The chain employs TRBV7-9 and TRBJ2-3; 8 bases fit TRBD1. CDR1 SEHNR and CDR2 FQNEAQ come from the germline V gene (reference sequence). This CDR3 has 15 residues. Trimming cost V 4 bases and J 0 bases; bases outside gene matches: 3. The chain's CDR3 is CASSSGTGSTDTQYF. CDR3 DNA sequence: TGTGCCAGCAGCTCTGGGACAGGTAGCACAGATACGCAGTATTTT.

This clonotype appeared many times. The rearrangement uses TRBV5-1 and TRBJ2-3, with 9 bases identical to TRBD2. The germline V gene encodes CDR1 SGHRS and CDR2 YFSETQ. V was pared by 1 base and J by 2 bases, with 5 bases of the junction left unmatched. The CDR3 is 16 residues long. The CDR3 reads CASSLRSSGDTDTQYF. Here the CDR3 DNA reads TGCGCCAGCAGCTTGAGGTCTAGCGGGGACACAGATACGCAGTATTTT.

V usage is TRBV28 and J usage is TRBJ1-6, with D perhaps matching TRBD1 (5 bases). The CDR3 extends over 16 amino acids. CDR1 is MDHEN, CDR2 SYDVKM, per germline. Trimming cost V 2 bases and J 0 bases, with 8 bases left between them. The CDR3 region is CASSLGGSSYNSPLHF. CDR3 sequence (DNA): TGTGCCAGCAGTTTAGGGGGGAGCTCCTATAATTCACCCCTCCACTTT.

Comment on this clonotype: A single base separates this from a much larger clone, so it may be a read error. The chain couples TRBV19 to TRBJ2-7, with 9 bases matching TRBD1. The CDR3 extends over 15 amino acids. Per germline, CDR1 LNHDA and CDR2 SQIVND (reference sequence). The chain's CDR3 is CACSQAGGQGVEQYF. CDR3 in DNA: TGTGCCTGTAGTCAAGCCGGGGGACAGGGCGTCGAGCAGTACTTC.

This clonotype came up many times. The rearrangement joins TRBV9 to TRBJ2-3, with D possibly TRBD1 on 6 matching bases. Trimming removed 4 bases at V and 3 bases at J, with 9 bases between. The CDR3 spans 13 residues. Germline values: CDR1 SGDLS, CDR2 YYNGEE. CDR3 DNA: TGTGCCAGCAGCAGGGGGATGACAGATACGCAGTATTTT. Amino acid sequence: CASSRGMTDTQYF.

This clonotype was detected ten times or more. The V call is TRBV2, the J call TRBJ1-5, with TRBD1 as a possible D gene (5 bases). CDR3 length: 12 amino acids. CDR1 and CDR2 (germline): SNHLY, FYNNEI. Trimming removed 3 bases at V and 6 bases at J, with 6 bases between. The CDR3 sequence: CASSDRVQPQHF. The CDR3 DNA reads as TGTGCCAGCAGTGACAGGGTTCAGCCCCAGCATTTT.

This clonotype was counted only a few times. The chain is built from TRBV25-1 and TRBJ2-5; possibly TRBD1 for D (5 bases). The V gene's germline CDR1 is MGHDK and CDR2 SYGVNS. The V and J ends lost 6 bases and 2 bases respectively, with 10 bases between them. CDR3 length: 13 residues. This CDR3 reads CASRRQKQETQYF. The CDR3 DNA reads as TGTGCCAGCAGACGACAGAAACAAGAGACCCAGTACTTC.

The chain employs TRBV4-3 and TRBJ1-2; D might be TRBD1 (5 bases). CDR1 and CDR2 from the germline V gene are LGHNA and YSLEER. The CDR3 has 14 residues. With 0 bases removed from V and 6 bases from J, the gap between germline ends came to 11 bases. The CDR3 region is CASSQERAGHGYTF. The CDR3 DNA sequence: TGCGCCAGCAGCCAAGAAAGGGCAGGGCATGGCTACACCTTC.

This clonotype was observed at least ten times. The rearrangement links TRBV29-1 to TRBJ1-2; perhaps TRBD1 as D (5 bases). CDR3 length: 13 amino acids. CDR1 is SQVTM and CDR2 is ANQGSEA in the germline V gene. Here the CDR3 DNA reads TGCAGTATCACGGACACACGTATTAATGGCTACACCTTC. It specifies CSITDTRINGYTF.

This clonotype was counted at least ten times. The chain uses TRBV7-9 and TRBJ2-3, with D possibly being TRBD1 (6 bases). V lost 1 base to trimming and J lost 2 bases, with 10 bases between them. The CDR3 loop spans 15 amino acids. Germline-derived CDR1 and CDR2 are SEHNR and FQNEAQ (reference sequence). The CDR3 sequence is CASSLVGHPTDTQYF. CDR3 DNA sequence: TGTGCCAGCAGCTTAGTGGGACACCCCACAGATACGCAGTATTTT.

This clonotype was observed at least ten times. The rearrangement joins TRBV7-8 to TRBJ2-5; tentatively, D is TRBD2 (6 bases). Per germline, CDR1 SGHVS and CDR2 FQNEAQ. V dropped 2 bases and J dropped 0 bases, with 22 bases sitting between them. The CDR3 consists of 19 residues. CDR3 sequence: CASSLSVGGVTLDQETQYF. Here the CDR3 DNA reads TGTGCCAGCAGCTTAAGTGTGGGGGGAGTAACCCTCGACCAAGAGACCCAGTACTTC.

This clonotype occurred many times. The chain recombines TRBV5-1 with TRBJ1-2, with D hard to call. Germline assignment: CDR1 SGHRS and CDR2 YFSETQ. Between the trimmed V and J ends, which lost 0 bases and 4 bases, there was a span of 4 bases. This CDR3 has 12 residues. The CDR3 sequence: CASSLDRYGYTF. DNA of the CDR3: TGCGCCAGCAGCTTGGACCGCTATGGCTACACCTTC.

The chain employs TRBV7-9 and TRBJ2-7; TRBD2 agrees at 8 bases. This CDR3 has 14 amino acids. Germline CDR1 is SEHNR and CDR2 is FQNEAQ (reference sequence). The junction had 10 bases not matched to a gene; V was cut back by 5 bases and J by 7 bases. The CDR3 reads CASSPRTSPEEQYF. DNA for the CDR3: TGTGCCAGCAGCCCCAGGACTAGCCCGGAAGAGCAGTACTTC.

The chain links TRBV10-3 to TRBJ2-5; TRBD1 agrees at 8 bases. The CDR3 extends over 17 amino acids. Per germline, CDR1 ENHRY and CDR2 SYGVKD. Trimming removed 2 bases from V and 0 bases from J; junction bases left unmatched: 8. The CDR3 protein is CAISEGTGKNNQETQYF. In DNA, the CDR3 is TGTGCCATCAGTGAGGGGACAGGTAAAAATAACCAAGAGACCCAGTACTTC.

Comment on this clonotype: A read error may explain this, as a much larger clone is one base away. The genes are TRBV7-2 and TRBJ1-1; the match to TRBD1 covers 7 bases. CDR3 length equals 15 residues. Germline-derived CDR1 and CDR2 are SGHTA and FQGNSA. CDR3 sequence: CASSLVGRGSTVAFF. The CDR3 DNA sequence: TGTGCCAGCAGCTTAGTAGGCAGGGGGAGTACTGTAGCTTTCTTT.

This clonotype was seen a few times. The chain links TRBV6-1 to TRBJ2-3; 7 nucleotides match TRBD2. This CDR3 comprises 14 residues. Germline CDR1 reads MNHNS; CDR2 reads SASEGT. The trim removed 1 base at V and 4 bases at J, leaving 2 bases unmatched. The CDR3 loop reads CASSEGLASDTQYF. CDR3 sequence (DNA): TGTGCCAGCAGTGAAGGACTAGCCTCAGATACGCAGTATTTT.

V gene TRBV29-1 combines with J gene TRBJ1-5; D may be TRBD1 (6 bases). From germline, CDR1 is SQVTM and CDR2 ANQGSEA. Trimming stripped 4 bases from V and 3 bases from J, with 19 bases between. This CDR3 region has 16 residues. CDR3 in DNA: TGCAGCGTTGGATCGTGCGGACAGTCGGTCAATCAGCCCCAGCATTTT. It translates to CSVGSCGQSVNQPQHF.

The table lists this clonotype with many counts. V gene TRBV11-2 combines with J gene TRBJ2-3, with TRBD1 as a possible D gene (6 bases). The V end lost 4 bases, the J end lost 2 bases, and 10 bases lay between the germline ends. Germline loops: CDR1 SGHAT, CDR2 FQNNGV. This CDR3 contains 14 residues. DNA for the CDR3: TGTGCCAGCAGCTCCCGGGACAACACAGATACGCAGTATTTT. Its protein is CASSSRDNTDTQYF.

This clonotype was observed at least ten times. The V gene is TRBV11-2, the J gene TRBJ2-7; D is possibly TRBD2 (5 bases). Per germline, CDR1 SGHAT and CDR2 FQNNGV. The length of the CDR3 is 13 residues. V lost 5 bases and J 3 bases, leaving 11 bases between the germline ends. This CDR3 is CASSPSGFYEQYF. In nucleotides, the CDR3 is TGTGCCAGCAGCCCGAGCGGATTCTACGAGCAGTACTTC.